Sequencing of this TCR beta chain was carried out in a study of blood T cell repertoires in COVID-19. Study background: The origin of the acute and convalescent COVID-19 samples was the United States, Italy and Spain. The cDNA or gDNA used as material had been derived from T cells, B-cell-depleted T cells, or PBMCs.

The length of the CDR3 is 12 residues. Germline V lookup: CDR1 SGHTA, CDR2 FQGTGA. Trimming removed 2 bases at V and 5 bases at J, with 5 bases between. The authors' processing: Amplification of reference gene primers provided the estimated nucleated cell counts. Sequencing was performed with immunoSEQ multiplex PCR; in TCRdb, only in-frame clones are kept and a portion is missing. V and J calls and clone size follow that table, whereas D and trimming were derived from the DNA. The repertoire consists of 130,000 to 150,000 clones, with around nine tenths occurring once and the leading ten covering 8% to 11%.

The chain joins TRBV7-3 to TRBJ2-3; D gene uncertain. The specimen was peripheral blood. The origin of this receptor is a man aged 50 to 59 with active or convalescent COVID-19. CDR3 amino acids: CASSLSGDTQYF. The CDR3 DNA follows: TGTGCCAGCAGCTTATCAGGAGATACGCAGTATTTT.